A selection of T cell receptor beta chains follows, all from one sample in a study of T cells in Graves' hyperthyroidism and ophthalmopathy. TCRdb recomputed calls from the multiplex PCR reads with MiXCR, one row per CDR3 protein. This sample has about 640,000 distinct CDR3 sequences, with roughly 20% found just once. Sample: blood. These receptors were obtained from a man under 40 with Graves' ophthalmopathy. Both conserved end residues are part of each CDR3. The D gene is left open where the match is weak. Size values are once, few and many counts, or a class for expanded clones, and some rows have none.

J	D	size	V	DNA	CDR3
TRBJ2-7	.	many	TRBV18	TGTGCCAGCTCACCACGGAGAGGGGACGAGCAGTACTTC	CASSPRRGDEQYF
TRBJ2-5	.	.	TRBV6-1	TGTGCCAGCAGAAAGGACAGTCGCGCGCTCAGCGCGGAGACCCAGTACTTC	CASRKDSRALSAETQYF
TRBJ2-5	.	many	TRBV20-1	TGCAGTGCTAGGGGAGGCCCTGTCGACCAGTACTTC	CSARGGPVDQYF
TRBJ2-1	.	few	TRBV4-3	TGCGCCAGCAGCCAAGGAGGCGGGATTGGGTATGAGCAGTTCTTC	CASSQGGGIGYEQFF
TRBJ2-7	.	.	TRBV9	TGTGCCAGCAGCGAAGCATTCGGACCTGCCTACGAGCAGTACTTC	CASSEAFGPAYEQYF
TRBJ2-7	TRBD2	few	TRBV15	TGTGCCACCGAGGCTAGCGGGAGTGCCTACGAGCAGTACTTC	CATEASGSAYEQYF
TRBJ2-7	TRBD2	.	TRBV5-1	TGCGCCAGCAGCCCCCCCCTTAGCGGGAGCCCCTACGAGCAGTACTTC	CASSPPLSGSPYEQYF
TRBJ1-1	.	.	TRBV5-1	TGCGCCAGCAGCTTGGTAGTTCTGAACACTGAAGCTTTCTTT	CASSLVVLNTEAFF
TRBJ2-2	TRBD1	few	TRBV5-1	TGCGCCAGCAGCCCGGGACAGCCCTTCTTTGGCGGGGAGCTGTTTTTT	CASSPGQPFFGGELFF
TRBJ2-7	.	few	TRBV27	TGTGCCAGCAGTTTTTGGGGGGCCTACGAGCAGTACTTC	CASSFWGAYEQYF
TRBJ2-1	.	.	TRBV30	TGTGTCTGGAGTGTAGGAACAGGACAAGGTGAGCAGTTCTTC	CVWSVGTGQGEQFF
TRBJ2-7	TRBD2	.	TRBV12-3/TRBV12-4	TGTGCCAGCAGTTTCGGGACTAGCGGATACGAGCAGTGCTTC	CASSFGTSGYEQCF
TRBJ2-3	.	few	TRBV28	TGTGCCAGCAGTTTACAGTCGAGTTCCTCTCCAAAGTATTTT	CASSLQSSSSPKYF
TRBJ2-5	.	.	TRBV2	TGTGCCAGCAGTGGTGGGGGATTCCAAGAGACCCAGTACTTC	CASSGGGFQETQYF
TRBJ1-6	TRBD1	few	TRBV12-3/TRBV12-4	TGTGCCAGCAGTTTAGGGGGACAGGGGGGGTACACCCTCCACTTT	CASSLGGQGGYTLHF
TRBJ2-2	.	few	TRBV4-1	TGCGCCAGCAGCCAAGATTCTGCTTACACCGGGGAGCTGTTTTTT	CASSQDSAYTGELFF
TRBJ1-2	.	many	TRBV11-2	TGTGCCAGCAGCTTAGACGGAAACTATGGCTACACCTTC	CASSLDGNYGYTF
TRBJ2-7	TRBD2	.	TRBV20-1	TGCAGTGCTAGTAAGGGACTAGGCGAGCAGTACTTC	CSASKGLGEQYF
TRBJ1-4	TRBD1	.	TRBV2	TGTGCCAGCAGCGAGGGACAGGGGGGGAAAAAACTGTTTTTT	CASSEGQGGKKLFF
TRBJ2-1	TRBD2	many	TRBV5-1	TGCGCCAGCAGCTTGGGGCCAGCGGGAGGGTACAATGAGCAGTTCTTC	CASSLGPAGGYNEQFF
TRBJ1-2	.	.	TRBV10-1	TGCGCCAGCAGTGAAGGGACGATGGCCGAAGGCTATGGCTACACCTTC	CASSEGTMAEGYGYTF
TRBJ1-1	TRBD1	many	TRBV28	TGTGCCAGCAGGGAGCAGGGGGCTGAGTTGTTTTGGGCTTTCTTT	CASREQGAELFWAFF
TRBJ1-5	.	few	TRBV4-1	TGCGCCAGCAGCCAAGGGGGGCAGGGTACGGATCAGCCCCAGCATTTT	CASSQGGQGTDQPQHF
TRBJ2-1	TRBD2	.	TRBV5-6	TGTGCCAGCAGCGACCTAGGGACTAGCGGGAGCTATGCTGAGCAGTTCTTC	CASSDLGTSGSYAEQFF
TRBJ2-2	.	many	TRBV11-2	TGTGCCAGCAGCTTAGATCGCCGCGGGCCCACCGGGGAGCTGTTTTTT	CASSLDRRGPTGELFF
TRBJ2-2	TRBD2	.	TRBV10-3	TGTGCCATCAGTCCCGGACTAGCGGGAGAGGGGACCGGGGAGCTGTTTTTT	CAISPGLAGEGTGELFF
TRBJ2-1	.	many	TRBV12-3/TRBV12-4	TGTGCCAGCAGTTTAGAGGTATCCAATGAGCAGTTCTTC	CASSLEVSNEQFF
TRBJ2-3	.	.	TRBV29-1	TGCAGCGGGCAGGGGGGGAGCACAGATACGCAGTATTTT	CSGQGGSTDTQYF
TRBJ1-1	.	.	TRBV30	TGTACCTGGAGTGTGACCGGACTTGAAGCTTTCTTT	CTWSVTGLEAFF
TRBJ2-5	.	.	TRBV3-1	TGTGCCAGCAGCCAAGGATTTAGGAACCAAGAGACCCAGTACTTC	CASSQGFRNQETQYF